Ten or more counts support the clone carrying this TCR beta chain. Patients had received no treatment of any kind before thyroid surgery. There are 13 residues in the CDR3. Per germline, CDR1 SQVTM and CDR2 ANQGSEA. V lost 5 bases, J lost 1 base, and 4 bases stayed unmatched. TCRdb reanalyzed the PCR reads with MiXCR. The table has 20,000 to 25,000 clones, around 15% seen once. The entry originates in a study of metastatic and nonmetastatic thyroid tumors. The gene calls are TRBV29-1 and TRBJ1-1; TRBD1 aligns across 7 bases. The source is a female donor with papillary thyroid cancer or a benign thyroid nodule (not recorded which). Some clones in this sample may be carry-over from other donors' samples. The material sequenced was blood. The CDR3 sequence: CSVSRGGNTEAFF. In DNA, the CDR3 is TGCAGCGTTTCCAGGGGGGGGAACACTGAAGCTTTCTTT.